The clone carrying this T cell receptor beta chain was recorded a few times. The source of the sample is a study of early T cells in non-severe SARS-CoV-2 infection. Across the whole study: Sequencing used unsorted whole-blood bulk RNA, so chains lack pairing.

From the 5' RACE reads, TCRdb called clonotypes with MiXCR, one entry per CDR3 protein. The data contain some 61,000 distinct CDR3 sequences, under 9% of them singletons. CDR3 length: 14 residues. CDR1 MNHEY and CDR2 SMNVEV come from the germline V gene (reference sequence). V was shortened by 5 bases and J by 1 base, with 11 bases between the two germline ends. The sequence derives from an adult who was a healthcare worker with PCR-confirmed SARS-CoV-2 infection or an uninfected control (not recorded which). The chain combines TRBV27 with TRBJ2-5; D unresolved. The sequences come from whole blood, collected at baseline. The CDR3 bases are TGTGCCAGCAGTATCCGGCCCAGCCAAGAGACCCAGTACTTC. Translating gives CASSIRPSQETQYF.